Presented here are 20 T cell receptor beta chains from one specimen sequenced in a study of TIL therapy for anti-PD-1-resistant metastatic lung cancer. Described time point: pre-treatment sample, taken before nivolumab and TIL therapy. Sequencing used immunoSEQ v3. The protocol was immunoSEQ multiplex PCR, while the TCRdb copy is restricted to in-frame clones and leaves out a portion. The sample holds over 20,000 clones, 60% to 85% seen once. The starting material was blood, obtained at baseline. The receptors were sampled from a person aged 25-80 years with non-small cell lung cancer.

This clone showed up just a few times. The chain combines TRBV2 with TRBJ1-6; no definite D call. CDR3 length: 13 residues. The V end was cut by 5 bases, the J end by 7 bases, with 9 bases between. Germline V gene sequence: CDR1 SNHLY, CDR2 FYNNEI. The CDR3 region is CASSPAGNSPLHF. As DNA, the CDR3 is TGTGCCAGCAGTCCTGCCGGAAATTCACCCCTCCACTTT. The complete variable domain, with remaining parts taken from reference TRBV2 and TRBJ1-6, reads EPEVTQTPSHQVTQMGQEVILRCVPISNHLYFYWYRQILGQKVEFLVSFYNNEISEKSEIFDDQFSVERPDGSNFTLKIRSTKLEDSAMYFCASSPAGNSPLHFGNGTRLTVT.

This clone showed up just once. This rearrangement joins TRBV5-1 to TRBJ2-5; perhaps TRBD2 as D (6 bases). Germline-derived CDR1 and CDR2 are SGHRS and YFSETQ. The V end lost 1 base, the J end lost 5 bases, and 12 bases lay between the germline ends. The CDR3 consists of 14 residues. The CDR3 region is CASSLSTGVETQYF. The CDR3 bases are TGCGCCAGCAGCTTGAGCACGGGGGTGGAGACCCAGTACTTC.

The chain employs TRBV11-2 and TRBJ1-3; TRBD1 agrees at 8 bases. The J segment lost 4 bases and the V segment lost 3 bases, leaving 11 bases of the junction unmatched. The CDR3 length is 17 residues. The V gene's germline CDR1 is SGHAT and CDR2 FQNNGV. Here the CDR3 DNA reads TGTGCCAGCAGCTTGAATTTAATGACAGGGGTAGGAAACACCATATATTTT. Translating gives CASSLNLMTGVGNTIYF. The variable domain in full, with the rest retrieved from reference TRBV11-2 and TRBJ1-3, is EAGVAQSPRYKIIEKRQSVAFWCNPISGHATLYWYQQILGQGPKLLIQFQNNGVVDDSQLPKDRFSAERLKGVDSTLKIQPAKLEDSAVYLCASSLNLMTGVGNTIYFGEGSWLTVV.

DNA for the CDR3: TGCGCCAGCAGCTCTCCCGGTGTAGCGGGAGGCTCCACAGATACGCAGTATTTT. It yields the protein CASSSPGVAGGSTDTQYF. The chain combines TRBV5-1 with TRBJ2-3, with TRBD2 identical over 10 bases. The length of the CDR3 is 18 residues. V lost 3 bases and J lost 2; bases outside the gene matches: 12. CDR1 is SGHRS, CDR2 YFSETQ, per germline.

This clone was counted a few times. This rearrangement joins TRBV2 to TRBJ2-3, with 10 nucleotides matching TRBD2. Unmatched junction bases numbered 6, after V lost 3 bases and J lost 15 bases. The CDR3 has 12 residues. Germline values: CDR1 SNHLY, CDR2 FYNNEI. In nucleotides, the CDR3 is TGTGCCAGCAGTGACGGCCTAGCGGGAGTCTATTTT. It specifies CASSDGLAGVYF.

This clone was found a few times. The genes are TRBV11-3 and TRBJ2-5, with 8 bases matching TRBD1. This CDR3 contains 13 residues. With V trimmed by 4 bases and J by 5 bases, 3 bases remained unmatched. Germline lookup yields CDR1 SGHNT and CDR2 YENEEA. CDR3 region: CASSSGGGETQYF. CDR3 DNA: TGTGCCAGCAGCTCAGGGGGCGGGGAGACCCAGTACTTC. Using reference TRBV11-3 and TRBJ2-5 for the parts outside the CDR3, the full variable domain is EAGVVQSPRYKIIEKKQPVAFWCNPISGHNTLYWYLQNLGQGPELLIRYENEEAVDDSQLPKDRFSAERLKGVDSTLKIQPAELGDSAVYLCASSSGGGETQYFGPGTRLLVL.

This chain joins TRBV6-6 and TRBJ1-2; 10 bases line up with TRBD1. Trimming cost V 0 bases and J 6 bases; bases outside gene matches: 4. The CDR3 loop spans 15 amino acids. Germline CDR1 and CDR2: MNHNY and SVGAGI (reference sequence). CDR3 sequence (DNA): TGTGCCAGCAGTTACTCGATGGGACAGGGGAATGGCTACACCTTC. Protein sequence: CASSYSMGQGNGYTF.

The J gene is TRBJ2-7, the V gene TRBV7-9, with D perhaps TRBD1 (6 bases). Trimming cost V 2 bases and J 7 bases, with 6 bases left between them. The CDR3 totals 11 residues. The germline gives CDR1 SEHNR, CDR2 FQNEAQ (reference sequence). This CDR3 is CASSLQGEQYF. Written as DNA, the CDR3 is TGTGCCAGCAGCTTACAGGGGGAGCAGTACTTC.

In DNA, the CDR3 is TGTGCCACCAGCAGAGCTTCGAACACTGAAGCTTTCTTT. This sequence encodes CATSRASNTEAFF. The chain is built from TRBV15 and TRBJ1-1; D is uncertain. V shed 1 base and J shed 1 base, with 4 bases lying between them. The germline V gene encodes CDR1 LNHNV and CDR2 YYDKDF (reference sequence). This CDR3 region has 13 residues.

The chain combines TRBV5-1 with TRBJ2-5; TRBD2 agrees at 8 bases. The germline V gene has CDR1 SGHRS and CDR2 YFSETQ. V was clipped by 4 bases and J by 5 bases; unmatched bases: 10. This CDR3 region has 15 residues. This CDR3 is CASSIGLAPRETQYF. CDR3 nucleotides: TGCGCCAGCAGCATCGGACTAGCCCCGCGTGAGACCCAGTACTTC.

This chain uses TRBV15 with TRBJ2-5, with 9 bases aligning to TRBD2. V was clipped by 5 bases and J by 3 bases; unmatched bases: 13. The CDR3 loop spans 17 amino acids. Per germline, CDR1 LNHNV and CDR2 YYDKDF (reference sequence). CDR3 loop: CATSSHLRGGREETQYF. CDR3 bases: TGTGCCACCAGCTCCCATCTTAGGGGCGGGAGGGAAGAGACCCAGTACTTC.

The table lists this clone with a few counts. The chain combines TRBV29-1 with TRBJ2-2; 11 bases match TRBD2. CDR1 is SQVTM, CDR2 ANQGSEA, per germline. This CDR3 contains 15 residues. V lost 4 bases, J lost 6 bases, and 7 bases stayed unmatched. Written as DNA, the CDR3 is TGCAGCGTTGGCCCGTTAGCGGGAGGGCCCGGGGAGCTGTTTTTT. Amino acid sequence: CSVGPLAGGPGELFF.

The chain couples TRBV5-1 to TRBJ1-2, with TRBD1 matching over 7 bases. The CDR3 contains 15 residues. V trimming: 0 bases; J trimming: 4 bases; junction bases outside the gene matches: 6. CDR1 and CDR2 from the germline V gene are SGHRS and YFSETQ. CDR3 residues: CASSLALGGLYGYTF. The CDR3 nucleotides are TGCGCCAGCAGCTTGGCATTAGGGGGCCTCTATGGCTACACCTTC.

The chain carries TRBV7-2 and TRBJ2-1; TRBD2 matches 8 bases. This CDR3 is 17 amino acids long. The junction had 17 bases not matched to a gene; V was cut back by 0 bases and J by 13 bases. Germline V gene sequence: CDR1 SGHTA, CDR2 FQGNSA. The CDR3 spells CASSLASGLVKANSQFF. DNA for the CDR3: TGTGCCAGCAGCTTAGCCTCGGGACTAGTTAAGGCCAATTCTCAGTTCTTC.

The chain uses TRBV21-1 and TRBJ1-3; TRBD1 reflects the table's D call only, with no check against the DNA. TRBV21-1 is an annotated pseudogene. The CDR3 extends over 17 amino acids. The CDR3 loop is CASSQAGTSGSGNTIYF. CDR3 DNA sequence: TGTGCCAGCAGCCAAGCCGGGACATCAGGCTCTGGAAACACCATATATTTT.

V is TRBV4-3 and J is TRBJ1-2; D call uncertain. Germline assignment: CDR1 LGHNA and CDR2 YSLEER. The CDR3 contains 12 residues. Trimming removed 1 base at V and 6 bases at J, with 6 bases between. The CDR3: CASSQGGNGYTF. DNA for the CDR3: TGCGCCAGCAGCCAAGGGGGAAATGGCTACACCTTC.

J is TRBJ1-5 and V is TRBV7-2; 7 bases fit TRBD1. Germline CDR1 SGHTA, CDR2 FQGNSA. V lost 4 bases, J lost 0 bases, and 3 bases stayed unmatched. This CDR3 is built from 15 residues. The CDR3 sequence is CASSSGQYSNQPQHF. The CDR3 DNA reads as TGTGCCAGCAGCTCGGGACAGTATAGCAATCAGCCCCAGCATTTT.

This chain links TRBV6-1 with TRBJ2-3; D gene ambiguous. The CDR3 is 14 amino acids. The germline CDR1 and CDR2 sequences are MNHNS and SASEGT. V lost 6 bases to trimming and J lost 3 bases, with 13 bases between them. In DNA, the CDR3 is TGTGCCAGCAGAACTCAACGCCAAACAGATACGCAGTATTTT. This sequence encodes CASRTQRQTDTQYF.

The V gene is TRBV7-2, the J gene TRBJ1-2, with D possibly being TRBD1 (5 bases). Germline CDR1 and CDR2: SGHTA and FQGNSA. With 1 base removed from V and 4 bases from J, the gap between germline ends came to 7 bases. The CDR3 totals 13 residues. CDR3 nucleotide sequence: TGTGCCAGCAGCTTAGGGACATTCTATGGCTACACCTTC. It yields the protein CASSLGTFYGYTF.

J is TRBJ2-3 and V is TRBV28; 9 nucleotides match TRBD2. Looked up from germline, CDR1 is MDHEN and CDR2 is SYDVKM. Trimming at V came to 5 bases and at J to 3 bases, leaving 6 bases not matched to a gene. This CDR3 is 15 amino acids long. The DNA for the CDR3 is TGTGCCAGCAGTCCGACTAGCGGAGTTACAGATACGCAGTATTTT. Translation gives CASSPTSGVTDTQYF.